What follows are 7 T cell receptor beta chains derived from one specimen sequenced in a study of technical replicates of blood from several donors. Some clones are missing from TCRdb's copy, which holds only in-frame ones; the method was immunoSEQ multiplex PCR. The sample holds under 85,000 clones; 93% are singletons and the top ten take 0.35% to 0.45%. Sequenced: T cells isolated from PBMCs. Receptor source: a human donor in good health.

The chain is built from TRBV5-6 and TRBJ2-1; D is unresolved. Germline assignment: CDR1 SGHDT and CDR2 YYEEEE. The V end was cut by 1 base, the J end by 2 bases, with 16 bases between. The CDR3 loop spans 17 amino acids. In nucleotides, the CDR3 is TGTGCCAGCAGCTTGCGCGCTGGAGTTCGGGCCTACAATGAGCAGTTCTTC. Translated, it gives CASSLRAGVRAYNEQFF.

The CDR3 spells CSVAAALYNNEQFF. The CDR3 DNA reads TGCAGCGTTGCCGCGGCATTGTATAACAATGAGCAGTTCTTC. This chain links TRBV29-1 with TRBJ2-1; D unclear. The V end was cut by 4 bases, the J end by 5 bases, with 15 bases between. The CDR3 consists of 14 residues. CDR1 and CDR2 from the germline V gene are SQVTM and ANQGSEA.

This clone was picked up one time. The chain links TRBV28 to TRBJ2-2; 11 nucleotides agree with TRBD2. The V gene end was trimmed by 5 bases and the J gene end by 4 bases; junction bases not matched to a gene: 9. The length of the CDR3 is 17 residues. The germline V gene has CDR1 MDHEN and CDR2 SYDVKM. The CDR3 loop is CASSVIAGGLSTGELFF. CDR3 nucleotide sequence: TGTGCCAGCAGTGTAATAGCGGGAGGGTTAAGCACCGGGGAGCTGTTTTTT.

The chain has TRBV6-5 and TRBJ1-1, with 8 bases matching TRBD1. CDR1 MNHEY and CDR2 SVGAGI come from the germline V gene. The CDR3 length is 15 residues. Germline trimming cut 5 bases from V and 0 bases from J; bases unmatched to any gene: 5. The CDR3 region is CASSKGQVMNTEAFF. Here the CDR3 DNA reads TGTGCCAGCAGTAAGGGACAGGTGATGAACACTGAAGCTTTCTTT.

The chain combines TRBV14 with TRBJ2-3; the match to TRBD2 covers 13 bases. The J segment lost 0 bases and the V segment lost 2 bases, leaving 17 bases of the junction unmatched. The CDR3 contains 22 residues. Germline CDR1 is SGHDN and CDR2 is FVKESK. DNA for the CDR3: TGTGCCAGCAGCCAACAACTACCACCGGGACTAGCGGGAATTTTGAGCACAGATACGCAGTATTTT. It encodes CASSQQLPPGLAGILSTDTQYF.

The chain carries TRBV6-6 and TRBJ1-3; 7 nucleotides line up with TRBD1. The V segment lost 8 bases and the J segment 3 bases; nucleotides outside the gene matches: 4. Germline V lookup: CDR1 MNHNY, CDR2 SVGAGI (reference sequence). This CDR3 has 13 residues. CDR3 DNA sequence: TGTGCCAGCGGAACAGGGGATGGAAACACCATATATTTT. It encodes CASGTGDGNTIYF.

Only one count was recorded for this clone. The V call is TRBV28, the J call TRBJ2-1; D might be TRBD1 (5 bases). Looked up from germline, CDR1 is MDHEN and CDR2 is SYDVKM. V lost 5 bases and J 1 base, leaving 12 bases between the germline ends. There are 15 residues in the CDR3. This CDR3 reads CASSKETESYNEQFF. The CDR3 coding sequence is TGTGCCAGCAGTAAGGAGACAGAATCCTACAATGAGCAGTTCTTC.